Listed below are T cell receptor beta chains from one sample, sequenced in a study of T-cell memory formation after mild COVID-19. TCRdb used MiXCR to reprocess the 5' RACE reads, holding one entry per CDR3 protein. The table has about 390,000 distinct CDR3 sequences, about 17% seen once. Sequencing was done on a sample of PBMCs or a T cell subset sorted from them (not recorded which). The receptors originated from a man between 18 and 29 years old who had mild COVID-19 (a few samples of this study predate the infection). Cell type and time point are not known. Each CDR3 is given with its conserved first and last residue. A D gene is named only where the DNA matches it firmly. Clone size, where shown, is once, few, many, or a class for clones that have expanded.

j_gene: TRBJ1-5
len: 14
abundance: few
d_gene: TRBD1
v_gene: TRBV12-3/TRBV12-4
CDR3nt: TGTGCCAGCAGTCAGACAGGGGTCCATCAGCCCCAGCATTTT
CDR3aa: CASSQTGVHQPQHF

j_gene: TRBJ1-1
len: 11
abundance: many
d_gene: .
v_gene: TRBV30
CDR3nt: TGTGCCTGGGGGTCGGAGACTGAAGCTTTCTTT
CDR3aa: CAWGSETEAFF

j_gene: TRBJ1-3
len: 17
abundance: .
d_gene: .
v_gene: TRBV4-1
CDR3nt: TGCGCCAGCAGCCAACTCGGGACACCAATTACAGGAAACACCATATATTTT
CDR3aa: CASSQLGTPITGNTIYF

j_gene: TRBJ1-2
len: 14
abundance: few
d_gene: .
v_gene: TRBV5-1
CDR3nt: TGCGCCAGCAGCTTGGCGATGACAGCCCCACTCTACACCTTC
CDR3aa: CASSLAMTAPLYTF

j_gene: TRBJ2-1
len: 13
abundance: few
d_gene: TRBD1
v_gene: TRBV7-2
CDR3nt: TGTGCCAGCAGCTTGCTGGGACAGGGAAAGCAGTTCTTC
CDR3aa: CASSLLGQGKQFF

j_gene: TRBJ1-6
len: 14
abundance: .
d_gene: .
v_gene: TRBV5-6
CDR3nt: TGTGCCAGCAGCTTTATAGGGGCCACCTCACCCCTCCACTTT
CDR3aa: CASSFIGATSPLHF

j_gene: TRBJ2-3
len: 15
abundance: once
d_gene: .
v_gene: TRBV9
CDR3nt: TGTGCCAGCAGCCCCCAGACTAGAGGCACAGATACGCAGTATTTT
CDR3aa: CASSPQTRGTDTQYF

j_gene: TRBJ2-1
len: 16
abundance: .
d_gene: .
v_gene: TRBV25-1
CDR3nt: TGTGCCAGCAGTGATTGGGACGTGAGGGAGTACAATGAGCAGTTCTTC
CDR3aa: CASSDWDVREYNEQFF

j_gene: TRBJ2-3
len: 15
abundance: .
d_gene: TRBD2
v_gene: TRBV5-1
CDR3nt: TGCGCCAGCAGACGCACTAGCGGGGGCTCAGATACGCAGTATTTT
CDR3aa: CASRRTSGGSDTQYF

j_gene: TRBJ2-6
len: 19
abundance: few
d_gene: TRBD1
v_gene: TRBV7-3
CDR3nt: TGTGCCAGCAGCCTCCGGCCGTTCGACAGGGGGCTGGGGGCCAACGTCCTGACTTTC
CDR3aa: CASSLRPFDRGLGANVLTF

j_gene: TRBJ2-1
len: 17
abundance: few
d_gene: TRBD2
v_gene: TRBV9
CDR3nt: TGTGCCAGCAGCCTACTAGCGGGGGGCTCTTCCTACAATGAGCAGTTCTTC
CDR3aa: CASSLLAGGSSYNEQFF

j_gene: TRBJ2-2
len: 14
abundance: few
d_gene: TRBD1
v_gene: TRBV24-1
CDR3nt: TGTGCCACCAGTGATTTCGGGACAGCTGGGGAGCTGTTTTTT
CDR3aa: CATSDFGTAGELFF

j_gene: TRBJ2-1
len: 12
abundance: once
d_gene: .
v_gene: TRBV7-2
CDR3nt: TGTGCCAGCAGGAGAGACCACAATGAGCAGTTCTTC
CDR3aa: CASRRDHNEQFF

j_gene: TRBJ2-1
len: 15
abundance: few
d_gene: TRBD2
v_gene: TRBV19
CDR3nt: TGTGCCAGTAGTATTTCTAGCGGAGCCTACAATGAGCAGTTCTTC
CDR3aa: CASSISSGAYNEQFF

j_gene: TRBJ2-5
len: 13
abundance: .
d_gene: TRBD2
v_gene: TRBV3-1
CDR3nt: TGTGCCAGCAGCCCCCTGGCAGCGGGGGGACAGTACTTC
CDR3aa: CASSPLAAGGQYF

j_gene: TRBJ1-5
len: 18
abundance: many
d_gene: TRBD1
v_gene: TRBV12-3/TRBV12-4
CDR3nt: TGTGCCAGCAGAGGAGGGACAGGCGGTCTGACTAGCAATCAGCCCCAGCATTTT
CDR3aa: CASRGGTGGLTSNQPQHF

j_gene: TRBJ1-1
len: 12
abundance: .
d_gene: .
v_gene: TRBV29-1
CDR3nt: TGCAGCGTTGACCAGGGAGGGACTGAAGCTTTCTTT
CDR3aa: CSVDQGGTEAFF

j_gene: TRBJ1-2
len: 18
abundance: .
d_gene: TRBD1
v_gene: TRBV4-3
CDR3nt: TGCGCCAGCAGCCAAGATACGGACAGGGGTCGGGGGGTCTATGGCTACACCTTC
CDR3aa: CASSQDTDRGRGVYGYTF

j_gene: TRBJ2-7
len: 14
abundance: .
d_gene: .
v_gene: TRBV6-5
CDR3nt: TGTGCCAGCAGGAGGGAACGGGACTCCTACGAGCAGTACTTC
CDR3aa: CASRRERDSYEQYF

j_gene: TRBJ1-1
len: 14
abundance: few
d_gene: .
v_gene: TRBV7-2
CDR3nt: TGTGCCAGCAGCACCTGGGACCAAACGGGGGAAGCTTTCTTT
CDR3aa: CASSTWDQTGEAFF

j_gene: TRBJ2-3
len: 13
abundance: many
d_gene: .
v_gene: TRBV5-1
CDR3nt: TGCGCCAGCAGCTACAGGGACACAGATACGCAGTATTTT
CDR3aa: CASSYRDTDTQYF

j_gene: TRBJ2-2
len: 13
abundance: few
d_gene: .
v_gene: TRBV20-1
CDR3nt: TGCAGTGCCCGTCCGCAGGACACCGGGGAGCTGTTTTTT
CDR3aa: CSARPQDTGELFF

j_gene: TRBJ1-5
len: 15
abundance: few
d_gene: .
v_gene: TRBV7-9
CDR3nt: TGTGCCAGCAGCCCGACCGGGGGCAGCAATCAGCCCCAGCATTTT
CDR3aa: CASSPTGGSNQPQHF

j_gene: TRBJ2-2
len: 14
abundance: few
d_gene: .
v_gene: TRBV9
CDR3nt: TGTGCCAGCAACGTGGCAGGCAACACCGGGGAGCTGTTTTTT
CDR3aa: CASNVAGNTGELFF

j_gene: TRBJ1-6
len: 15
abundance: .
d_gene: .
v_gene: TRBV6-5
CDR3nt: TGTGCCAGCAGTTATGAGGTCAGCTATAATTCACCCCTCCACTTT
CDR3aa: CASSYEVSYNSPLHF

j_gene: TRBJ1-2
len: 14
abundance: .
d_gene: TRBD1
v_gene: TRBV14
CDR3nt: TGTGCCAGCAGCCAAGAGACAGGGTATTCTGGCTACACCTTC
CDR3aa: CASSQETGYSGYTF

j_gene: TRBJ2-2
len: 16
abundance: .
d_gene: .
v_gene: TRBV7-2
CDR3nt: TGTGCCAGCAGCCCCCGTTATAGGGCGAACACCGGGGAGCTGTTTTTT
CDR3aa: CASSPRYRANTGELFF

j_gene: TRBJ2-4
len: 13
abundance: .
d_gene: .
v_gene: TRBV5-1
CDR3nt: TGCGCCAGCACGTCTCCTAGTTCGCCCATTCAGTACTTC
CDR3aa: CASTSPSSPIQYF

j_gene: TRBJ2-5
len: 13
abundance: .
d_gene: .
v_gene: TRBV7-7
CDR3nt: TGTGCCAGCAGTCCACGACAGGCTGAGACCCAGTACTTC
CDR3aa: CASSPRQAETQYF

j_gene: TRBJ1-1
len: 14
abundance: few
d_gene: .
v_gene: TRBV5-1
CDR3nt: TGCGCCAGCAGCTTCGGGGGCGATGGCACTGAAGCTTTCTTT
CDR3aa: CASSFGGDGTEAFF

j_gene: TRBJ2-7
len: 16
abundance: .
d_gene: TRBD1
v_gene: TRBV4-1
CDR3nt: TGCGCCAGCAGCCACAATTCCGGGACAGGTACCTACGAGCAGTACTTC
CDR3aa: CASSHNSGTGTYEQYF

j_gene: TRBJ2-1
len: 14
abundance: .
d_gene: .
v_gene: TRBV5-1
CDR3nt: TGCGCCAGCAGCTTGGTTCTTGGTTTTAATGAGCAGTTCTTC
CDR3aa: CASSLVLGFNEQFF

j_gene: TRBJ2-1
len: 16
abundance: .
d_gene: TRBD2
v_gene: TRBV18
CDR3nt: TGTGCCAGCTCACCAATGTTGAGCGGGGGGGCCAATGAGCAGTTCTTC
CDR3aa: CASSPMLSGGANEQFF

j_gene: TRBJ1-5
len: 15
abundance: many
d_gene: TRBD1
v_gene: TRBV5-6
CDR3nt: TGTGCCAGCAGCTTCCGGGACAGGGTTGGTCAGCCCCAGCATTTT
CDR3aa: CASSFRDRVGQPQHF

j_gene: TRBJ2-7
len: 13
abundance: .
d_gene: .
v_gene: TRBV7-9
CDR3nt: TGTGCCAGCAGCTTAATGGTTGGCTACGAGCAGTACTTC
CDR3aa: CASSLMVGYEQYF